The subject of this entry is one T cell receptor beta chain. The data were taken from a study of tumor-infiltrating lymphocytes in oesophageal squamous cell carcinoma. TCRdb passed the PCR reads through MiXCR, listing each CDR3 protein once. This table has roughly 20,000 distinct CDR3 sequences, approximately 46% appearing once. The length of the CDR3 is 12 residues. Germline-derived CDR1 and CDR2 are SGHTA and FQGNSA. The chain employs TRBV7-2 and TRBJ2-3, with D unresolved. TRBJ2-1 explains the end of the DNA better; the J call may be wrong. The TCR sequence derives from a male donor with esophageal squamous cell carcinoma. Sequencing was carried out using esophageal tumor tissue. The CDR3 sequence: CASSFTDNEQFF. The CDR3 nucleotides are TGTGCCAGCAGCTTCACTGACAATGAGCAGTTCTTC.